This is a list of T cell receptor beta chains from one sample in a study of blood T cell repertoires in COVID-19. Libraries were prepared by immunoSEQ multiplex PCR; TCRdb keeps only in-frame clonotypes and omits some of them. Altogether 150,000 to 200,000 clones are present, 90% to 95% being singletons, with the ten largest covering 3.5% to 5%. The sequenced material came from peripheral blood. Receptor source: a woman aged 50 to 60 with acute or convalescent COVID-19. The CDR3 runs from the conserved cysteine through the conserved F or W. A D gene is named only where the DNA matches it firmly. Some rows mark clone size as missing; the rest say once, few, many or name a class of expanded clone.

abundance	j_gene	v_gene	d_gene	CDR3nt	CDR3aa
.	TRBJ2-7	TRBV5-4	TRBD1	TGTGCCAGCAGCGGTACGGGACAGGGAGTAGCCTACGAGCAGTACTTC	CASSGTGQGVAYEQYF
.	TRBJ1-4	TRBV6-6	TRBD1	TGTGCCAGCAGTCCGAACAGGGGGCGAAATGAAAAACTGTTTTTT	CASSPNRGRNEKLFF
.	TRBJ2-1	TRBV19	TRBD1	TGTGCCAGTAGGGGACAGGGTCCTTACAATGAGCAGTTCTTC	CASRGQGPYNEQFF
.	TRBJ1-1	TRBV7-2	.	TGTGCCAGCAGCTTAGCGATGGGGGGCACTGAAGCTTTCTTT	CASSLAMGGTEAFF
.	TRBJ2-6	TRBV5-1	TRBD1	TGCGCCAGCAGCATATTCGGGACAGTTGGGGCCAACGTCCTGACTTTC	CASSIFGTVGANVLTF
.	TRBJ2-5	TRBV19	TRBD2	TGTGCCAGTAGTCTCCTAGCGGGAGAGACCCAGTACTTC	CASSLLAGETQYF
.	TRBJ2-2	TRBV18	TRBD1	TGTGCCAGCTCATTAAGACAGGGCGACACCGGGGAGCTGTTTTTT	CASSLRQGDTGELFF
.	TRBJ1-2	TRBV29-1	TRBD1	TGCAGCGTTGAGGGGCCAGGGGGGCTCTCCTCCGACGGCTACACCTTC	CSVEGPGGLSSDGYTF
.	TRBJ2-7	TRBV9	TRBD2	TGTGCCAGCAGCGCTGGACTAGCGGATTCCTACGAGCAGTACTTC	CASSAGLADSYEQYF
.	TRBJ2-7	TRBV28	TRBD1	TGTGCCAGTACCAAACAGGGGGCGTTATACGAGCAGTACTTC	CASTKQGALYEQYF
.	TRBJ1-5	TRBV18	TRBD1	TGTGCCAGCTCTCAGGGGGCTTGGCAGCCCCAGCATTTT	CASSQGAWQPQHF
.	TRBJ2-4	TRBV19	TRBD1	TGTGCCAGTAGTATGGGGACAGGGAAGGCGGCCAAAAACATTCAGTACTTC	CASSMGTGKAAKNIQYF
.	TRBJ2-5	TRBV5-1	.	TGCGCCAGCACTACCGGGACTCAAGATCGGGAGACCCAGTACTTC	CASTTGTQDRETQYF
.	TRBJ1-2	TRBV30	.	TGTGCCTGGAGCGCCGGGGGGGAAGGCTACACCTTC	CAWSAGGEGYTF
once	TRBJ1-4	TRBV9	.	TGTGCCAGCAGCGTATCCTGGGGGCTAGGGGAAAAACTGTTTTTT	CASSVSWGLGEKLFF
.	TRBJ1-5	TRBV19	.	TGTGCCAGTATAGAGGGTGGAGGAAGCAATCAGCCCCAGCATTTT	CASIEGGGSNQPQHF
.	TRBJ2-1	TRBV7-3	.	TGTGCCAGCAGCCCTACAGCGGGTATAATCAATGAGCAGTTCTTC	CASSPTAGIINEQFF
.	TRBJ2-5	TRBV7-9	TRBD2	TGTGCCAGCAGCAGCGGGGGGGCCTCCCTAGAGACCCAGTACTTC	CASSSGGASLETQYF
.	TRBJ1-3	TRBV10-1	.	TGCGCCAGCAGTGAGTCGAAGGACTGGTACACCTCTGGAAACACCATATATTTT	CASSESKDWYTSGNTIYF
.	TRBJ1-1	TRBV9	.	TGTGCCAGCAGCGTACAGGGGCAGAACACTGAAGCTTTCTTT	CASSVQGQNTEAFF
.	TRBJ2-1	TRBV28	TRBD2	TGTGCCAGCAGAAACCCGACTAGCGGGCACTCCTACAATGAGCAGTTCTTC	CASRNPTSGHSYNEQFF
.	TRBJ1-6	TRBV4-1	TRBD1	TGCGCCAGCAGCCAGGACAGGGTAAATTCACCCCTCCACTTT	CASSQDRVNSPLHF
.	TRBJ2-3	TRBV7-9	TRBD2	TGTGCCAGCAGCCCCCGGGCTAGCGGGGGGGGCACAGATACGCAGTATTTT	CASSPRASGGGTDTQYF
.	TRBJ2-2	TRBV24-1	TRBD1	TGTGCCACCAGTGAATGGGGACAGGCGAACACCGGGGAGCTGTTTTTT	CATSEWGQANTGELFF
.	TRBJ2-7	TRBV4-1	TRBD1	TGCGCCAGCAGCCCAGACAGGGACGAGCAGTACTTC	CASSPDRDEQYF
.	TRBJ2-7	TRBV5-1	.	TGCGCCAGCAGCTTGACAGACTACGAGCAGTACTTC	CASSLTDYEQYF
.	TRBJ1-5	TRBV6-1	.	TGTGCCAGCAGTGTACAGGGAAGTATAAGCAATCAGCCCCAGCATTTT	CASSVQGSISNQPQHF
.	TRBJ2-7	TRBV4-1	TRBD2	TGCGCCAGCAGCATACTAGCGGGAGACCACGAGCAGTACTTC	CASSILAGDHEQYF
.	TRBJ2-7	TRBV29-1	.	TGCAGCGTTAAACCAGGACCCCGCCGGGACACCTCCTACGAGCAGTACTTC	CSVKPGPRRDTSYEQYF
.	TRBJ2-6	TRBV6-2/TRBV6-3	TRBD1	TGTGCCAGCAGTAGGTCGACAGGGGGCTCGGTTGGGGCCAACGTCCTGACTTTC	CASSRSTGGSVGANVLTF
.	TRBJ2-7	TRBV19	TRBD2	TGTGCCAGTAACCCCACGGGGGGGCTCTACGAGCAGTACTTC	CASNPTGGLYEQYF
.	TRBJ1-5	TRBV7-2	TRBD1	TGTGCCAGCAGCTTAGAGCCTGACGGGACAGGGCTTTTCCTTCGGCCCCAGCATTTT	CASSLEPDGTGLFLRPQHF
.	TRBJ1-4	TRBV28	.	TGTGCCAGCAGTCTGCGACAGCAAAATGAAAAACTGTTTTTT	CASSLRQQNEKLFF
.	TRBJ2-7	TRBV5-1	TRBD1	TGCGCCAGCAGCTCGGGACAGGCTCTTCCCTACGAGCAGTACTTC	CASSSGQALPYEQYF
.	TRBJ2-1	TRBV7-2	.	TGTGCCAGCAGCTTGAGGGGGGGAAATGAGCAGTTCTTC	CASSLRGGNEQFF
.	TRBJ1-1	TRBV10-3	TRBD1	TGTGCCATCAGTGTACAGGGGGGGACTGAAGCTTTCTTT	CAISVQGGTEAFF
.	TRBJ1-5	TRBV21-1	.	TGTGCCAGCAGCAAAGGAAGGGTTCTTAAGGGACAGGGGTGGTTGCGCAATCAGCCCCAGCATTTT	CASSKGRVLKGQGWLRNQPQHF
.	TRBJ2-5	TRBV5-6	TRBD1	TGTGCCAGCAGCACCGTTTTTCAGGGGGCTGGAGGAGAGACCCAGTACTTC	CASSTVFQGAGGETQYF
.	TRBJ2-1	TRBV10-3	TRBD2	TGTGCCATCAGCGACCGACTAGCGGGGGAGTACAATGAGCAGTTCTTC	CAISDRLAGEYNEQFF
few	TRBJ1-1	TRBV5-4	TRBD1	TGTGCCAGCAGCTTACAGGGGGCCACCACTGAAGCTTTCTTT	CASSLQGATTEAFF